Presented here are 15 T cell receptor beta chains from one specimen sequenced in a study of cytotoxic CD8 clonotypes in ibrutinib-treated CLL. The table came from immunoSEQ multiplex PCR; TCRdb's copy has only in-frame clones and leaves some out. The sample has 100,000 to 150,000 clones, approximately 83% seen once. The input for sequencing was PBMCs, taken after 24 months of ibrutinib treatment. Every receptor here comes from a human donor with chronic lymphocytic leukemia.

This chain uses TRBV28 with TRBJ2-1; the match to TRBD1 covers 8 bases. The germline V gene encodes CDR1 MDHEN and CDR2 SYDVKM. This CDR3 is 15 amino acids long. With V trimmed by 5 bases and J by 7 bases, 10 bases remained unmatched. This CDR3 is CASSGRGRGVNEQFF. The CDR3 DNA reads as TGTGCCAGCAGTGGCAGGGGGCGAGGGGTTAATGAGCAGTTCTTC.

CDR3 sequence reads: CASRDSTWGDTQYF. The CDR3 nucleotides read TGTGCCAGCAGGGACAGCACCTGGGGAGATACGCAGTATTTT. The chain couples TRBV6-1 to TRBJ2-3, with D maybe TRBD1 (6 bases). The length of the CDR3 is 14 residues. From germline, CDR1 is MNHNS and CDR2 SASEGT. Trimming left V 6 bases short and J 5 bases short, with 15 bases between.

The chain has TRBV18 and TRBJ1-2; no reliable D call. The CDR3 totals 14 residues. V lost 3 bases and J lost 4, with 12 bases in between. The germline V gene encodes CDR1 KGHSH and CDR2 LQKENI. The CDR3 spells CASSPVLEGYGYTF. The CDR3 DNA reads as TGTGCCAGCTCACCGGTCTTAGAGGGCTATGGCTACACCTTC.

This clone was seen a handful of times. This chain links TRBV5-1 with TRBJ2-2, with D perhaps matching TRBD1 (6 bases). From germline, CDR1 is SGHRS and CDR2 YFSETQ. V was clipped by 4 bases and J by 5 bases, with 21 bases between them. The CDR3 length is 17 residues. CDR3 region: CASSQGLPGVWTGELFF. CDR3 nucleotide sequence: TGCGCCAGCAGCCAGGGCCTCCCAGGGGTGTGGACCGGGGAGCTGTTTTTT.

The chain is built from TRBV28 and TRBJ2-7, with TRBD1 identical over 9 bases. V shed 3 bases and J 9 bases; nucleotides not matched to a gene: 3. The CDR3 totals 12 residues. Germline CDR1 and CDR2: MDHEN and SYDVKM. The CDR3 DNA follows: TGTGCCAGCAGTTTGGGGGACAGGGTGCAGTACTTC. This sequence encodes CASSLGDRVQYF.

The rearrangement uses TRBV9 and TRBJ2-3; 10 bases line up with TRBD1. Germline V gives CDR1 SGDLS, CDR2 YYNGEE. The CDR3 is made up of 16 amino acids. Trimming took 0 bases from V and 4 from J; bases not matched to a gene: 5. The DNA for the CDR3 is TGTGCCAGCAGCGTAGCCGCGGGACAGGGGCCAGATACGCAGTATTTT. Protein product: CASSVAAGQGPDTQYF.

The chain carries TRBV30 and TRBJ1-6; perhaps TRBD1 as D (6 bases). V lost 4 bases to trimming and J lost 4 bases, with 17 bases between them. The CDR3 has 16 amino acids. Germline loops: CDR1 GTSNPN, CDR2 SVGIG (reference sequence). The DNA of the CDR3 is TGTGCCTGGATTAGAGGGGGACGGGGTTATAATTCACCCCTCCACTTT. It specifies CAWIRGGRGYNSPLHF.

This clone has a handful of counts. The chain employs TRBV27 and TRBJ1-5; D gene unclear. The ends were cut back, 5 bases at V and 0 bases at J, with 8 bases in the middle. The CDR3 is 14 residues long. CDR1 and CDR2 (germline): MNHEY, SMNVEV (reference sequence). CDR3 in DNA: TGTGCCAGCAGTGCTTGGGGTAGCAATCAGCCCCAGCATTTT. It translates to CASSAWGSNQPQHF.

The chain couples TRBV29-1 to TRBJ2-1; D is perhaps TRBD1 (6 bases). Germline-derived CDR1 and CDR2 are SQVTM and ANQGSEA. The CDR3 runs to 15 residues. V was clipped by 6 bases and J by 5 bases, with 20 bases between them. CDR3 amino acids: CSVGTQLRINNEQFF. CDR3 nucleotides: TGCAGCGTCGGGACACAACTCAGAATAAACAATGAGCAGTTCTTC.

V usage is TRBV28 and J usage is TRBJ1-3; the D is unclear. CDR1 MDHEN and CDR2 SYDVKM come from the germline V gene. V shed 7 bases and J shed 4 bases, with 17 bases lying between them. This CDR3 spans 15 amino acids. The CDR3: CASKPGPSPGNTIYF. CDR3 DNA: TGTGCCAGCAAGCCCGGGCCCAGCCCGGGAAACACCATATATTTT.

This chain joins TRBV5-1 and TRBJ1-2; the D is unclear. This CDR3 spans 16 amino acids. Looked up from germline, CDR1 is SGHRS and CDR2 is YFSETQ. The V end was cut by 0 bases, the J end by 2 bases, with 14 bases between. As DNA, the CDR3 is TGCGCCAGCAGCTTGGATTTCGGGTATAGGAACTATGGCTACACCTTC. This codes for CASSLDFGYRNYGYTF.

The chain employs TRBV28 and TRBJ1-1; no clear D. Trimming took off 6 bases at V and 3 bases at J, with 5 bases between the two ends. The CDR3 runs to 11 residues. Germline V gene sequence: CDR1 MDHEN, CDR2 SYDVKM. CDR3 loop: CASREDTEAFF. For the CDR3, the DNA is TGTGCCAGCAGGGAGGACACTGAAGCTTTCTTT. Full variable domain (outside the CDR3, taken from reference TRBV28 and TRBJ1-1): DVKVTQSSRYLVKRTGEKVFLECVQDMDHENMFWYRQDPGLGLRLIYFSYDVKMKEKGDIPEGYSVSREKKERFSLILESASTNQTSMYLCASREDTEAFFGQGTRLTVV.

The chain couples TRBV7-6 to TRBJ2-7; 7 bases agree with TRBD1. Trimming at V came to 0 bases and at J to 7 bases, leaving 12 bases not matched to a gene. The CDR3 spans 16 residues. The germline V gene encodes CDR1 SGHVS and CDR2 FNYEAQ. CDR3 sequence (DNA): TGTGCCAGCAGCTTAGCTGCCAGCGAGGGGGCTCGGGAGCAGTACTTC. Translated: CASSLAASEGAREQYF. The whole variable domain, filled in from reference TRBV7-6 and TRBJ2-7, reads GAGVSQSPRYKVTKRGQDVALRCDPISGHVSLYWYRQALGQGPEFLTYFNYEAQQDKSGLPNDRFSAERPEGSISTLTIQRTEQRDSAMYRCASSLAASEGAREQYFGPGTRLTVT.

CDR3 in amino acids: CASSEWAGGQYVYEQYF. The CDR3 coding sequence is TGTGCCAGCAGTGAATGGGCCGGCGGACAATATGTCTACGAGCAGTACTTC. The chain uses TRBV6-1 and TRBJ2-7, with a tentative D call TRBD1 (5 bases). Trimming left V 2 bases short and J 3 bases short, with 20 bases between. The CDR3 sequence is 17 residues long. From germline, CDR1 is MNHNS and CDR2 SASEGT.

This CDR3 reads CASSLPTVSSYEQYF. Here the CDR3 DNA reads TGTGCCAGCAGTTTACCGACAGTGAGCTCCTACGAGCAGTACTTC. The chain combines TRBV28 with TRBJ2-7, with D possibly TRBD1 on 5 matching bases. CDR1 is MDHEN and CDR2 is SYDVKM in the germline V gene. The CDR3 has 15 amino acids. V lost 2 bases to trimming and J lost 0 bases, with 11 bases between them.